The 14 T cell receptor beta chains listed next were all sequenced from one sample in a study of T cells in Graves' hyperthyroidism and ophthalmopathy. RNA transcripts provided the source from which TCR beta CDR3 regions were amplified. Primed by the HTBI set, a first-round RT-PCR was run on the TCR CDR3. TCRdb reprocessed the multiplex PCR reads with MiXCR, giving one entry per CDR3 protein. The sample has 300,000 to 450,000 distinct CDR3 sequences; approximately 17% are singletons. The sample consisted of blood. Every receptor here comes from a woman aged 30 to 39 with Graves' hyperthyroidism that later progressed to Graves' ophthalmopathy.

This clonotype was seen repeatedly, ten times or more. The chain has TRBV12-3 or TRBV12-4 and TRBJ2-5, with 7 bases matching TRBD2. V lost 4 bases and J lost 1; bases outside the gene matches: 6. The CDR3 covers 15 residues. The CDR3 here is CASSSPGGSQETQYF. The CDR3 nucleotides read TGTGCCAGCAGTTCCCCGGGGGGATCCCAAGAGACCCAGTACTTC.

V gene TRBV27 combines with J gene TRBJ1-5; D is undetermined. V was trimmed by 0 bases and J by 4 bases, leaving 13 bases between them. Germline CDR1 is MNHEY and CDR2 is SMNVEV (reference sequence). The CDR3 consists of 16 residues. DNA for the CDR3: TGTGCCAGCAGTTTATCCAGACGTGGAATGAATCAGCCCCAGCATTTT. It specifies CASSLSRRGMNQPQHF.

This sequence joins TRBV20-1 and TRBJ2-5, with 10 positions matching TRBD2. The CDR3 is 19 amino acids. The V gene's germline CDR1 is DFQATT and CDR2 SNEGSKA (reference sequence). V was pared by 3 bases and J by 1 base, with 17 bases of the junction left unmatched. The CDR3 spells CSARTGSVLAGNLQETQYF. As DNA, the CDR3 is TGCAGTGCTAGGACTGGGAGCGTACTAGCGGGAAACCTCCAAGAGACCCAGTACTTC.

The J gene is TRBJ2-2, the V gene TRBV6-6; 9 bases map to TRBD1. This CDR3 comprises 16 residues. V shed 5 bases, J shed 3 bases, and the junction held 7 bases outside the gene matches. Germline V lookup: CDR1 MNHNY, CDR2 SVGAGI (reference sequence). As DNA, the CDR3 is TGTGCCAGCAGTATACACAGGGGGCTGGACACCGGGGAGCTGTTTTTT. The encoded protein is CASSIHRGLDTGELFF.

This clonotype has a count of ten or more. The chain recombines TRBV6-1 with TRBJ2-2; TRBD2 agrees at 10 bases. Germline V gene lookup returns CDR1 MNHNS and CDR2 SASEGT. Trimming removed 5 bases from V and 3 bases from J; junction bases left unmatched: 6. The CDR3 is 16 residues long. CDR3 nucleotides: TGTGCCAGCAGTTATCTAGCGGGGGACTACACCGGGGAGCTGTTTTTT. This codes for CASSYLAGDYTGELFF.

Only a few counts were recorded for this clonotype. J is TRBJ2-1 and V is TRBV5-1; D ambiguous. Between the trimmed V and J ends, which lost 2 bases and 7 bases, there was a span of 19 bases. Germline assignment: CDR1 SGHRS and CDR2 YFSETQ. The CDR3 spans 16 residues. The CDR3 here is CASSFDGTASANEQFF. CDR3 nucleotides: TGCGCCAGCAGCTTTGATGGCACAGCCTCAGCTAATGAGCAGTTCTTC.

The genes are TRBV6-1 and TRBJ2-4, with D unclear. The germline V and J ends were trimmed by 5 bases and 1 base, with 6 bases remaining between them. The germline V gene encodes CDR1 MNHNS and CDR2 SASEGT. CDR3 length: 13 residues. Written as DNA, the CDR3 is TGTGCCAGCAGTTCCGGGGCCAAAAACATTCAGTACTTC. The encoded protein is CASSSGAKNIQYF.

CDR3 bases: TGTGTCGGCAGTGATTGGTCAGGGGATACTGAAGCTTTCTTT. Protein sequence: CVGSDWSGDTEAFF. The chain has TRBV2 and TRBJ1-1; tentative D call: TRBD1 (6 bases). CDR1 is SNHLY and CDR2 is FYNNEI in the germline V gene. This CDR3 has 14 amino acids.

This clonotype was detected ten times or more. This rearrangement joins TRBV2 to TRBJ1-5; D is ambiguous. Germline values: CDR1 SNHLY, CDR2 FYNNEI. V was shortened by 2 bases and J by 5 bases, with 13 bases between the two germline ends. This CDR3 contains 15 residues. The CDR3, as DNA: TGTGCCAGCAGTGAACGAAGGCAGTCAGATCAGCCCCAGCATTTT. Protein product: CASSERRQSDQPQHF.

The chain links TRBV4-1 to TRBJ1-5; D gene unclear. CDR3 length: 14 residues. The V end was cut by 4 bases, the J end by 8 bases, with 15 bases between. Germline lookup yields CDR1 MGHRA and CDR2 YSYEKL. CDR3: CASSPFRHGEPQHF. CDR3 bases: TGCGCCAGCAGCCCATTTAGGCACGGGGAGCCCCAGCATTTT.

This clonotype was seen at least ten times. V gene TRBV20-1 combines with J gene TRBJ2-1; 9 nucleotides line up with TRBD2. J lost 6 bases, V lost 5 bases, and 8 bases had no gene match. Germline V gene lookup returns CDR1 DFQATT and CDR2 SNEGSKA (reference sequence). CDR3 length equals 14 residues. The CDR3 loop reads CSALRGGVGNEQFF. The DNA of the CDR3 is TGCAGTGCTCTGCGGGGGGGCGTAGGCAATGAGCAGTTCTTC.

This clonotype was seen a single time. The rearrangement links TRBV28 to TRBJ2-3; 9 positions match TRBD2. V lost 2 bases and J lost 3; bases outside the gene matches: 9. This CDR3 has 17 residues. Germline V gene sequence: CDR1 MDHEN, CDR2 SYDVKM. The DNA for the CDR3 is TGTGCCAGCAGTTTAGCCCGCCTGCGGGAGGGAACAGATACGCAGTATTTT. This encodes CASSLARLREGTDTQYF.

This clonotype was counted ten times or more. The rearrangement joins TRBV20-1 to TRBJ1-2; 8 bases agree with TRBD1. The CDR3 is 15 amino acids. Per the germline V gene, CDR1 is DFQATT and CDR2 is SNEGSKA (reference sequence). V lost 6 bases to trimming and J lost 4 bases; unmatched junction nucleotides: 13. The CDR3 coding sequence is TGCAGTGCCGAAGACCCGGGACAGGACGGCTATGGCTACACCTTC. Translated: CSAEDPGQDGYGYTF.

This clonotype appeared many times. DNA for the CDR3: TGTGCCATCAGGGACGGGGATTACCAAGAGACCCAGTACTTC. This encodes CAIRDGDYQETQYF. The chain joins TRBV10-3 to TRBJ2-5, with a weak D call TRBD2 (5 bases). Germline CDR1 is ENHRY and CDR2 is SYGVKD. V was pared by 6 bases and J by 0 bases, with 11 bases between. The CDR3 is 14 amino acids.